Listed below are T cell receptor beta chains from one sample, sequenced in a study of T cells in Graves' hyperthyroidism and ophthalmopathy. MiXCR, applied by TCRdb to the multiplex PCR reads, yields one record per CDR3 protein. Found here are some 560,000 distinct CDR3 sequences, around 14% of them singletons; the top ten hold under 8%. The sequenced sample consisted of blood. The receptors were gathered from a woman in her twenties or thirties with Graves' hyperthyroidism. The CDR3 runs from the conserved cysteine through the conserved F or W. Fields, in order: CDR3 protein, CDR3 DNA, clone size, J gene, D gene, V gene. D genes are given only for firm matches. Clone size is given for some rows only: seen once, a few or many times, or a class if the clone is expanded.

CDR3 protein: CSGQGNSYEQYF
CDR3 DNA: TGCAGCGGACAGGGGAACTCCTACGAGCAGTACTTC
clone size: few
J gene: TRBJ2-7
D gene: TRBD1
V gene: TRBV20-1

CDR3 protein: CASSTPRTYNEQFF
CDR3 DNA: TGCGCCAGCAGCACCCCTCGTACCTACAATGAGCAGTTCTTC
clone size: many
J gene: TRBJ2-1
D gene: -
V gene: TRBV5-1

CDR3 protein: CASSYRDAGNTEAFF
CDR3 DNA: TGTGCCAGCAGTTATCGAGACGCTGGGAACACTGAAGCTTTCTTT
clone size: many
J gene: TRBJ1-1
D gene: -
V gene: TRBV28

CDR3 protein: CASSVLAGGRETGELFF
CDR3 DNA: TGTGCCAGCAGCGTACTGGCTGGCGGGAGGGAAACCGGGGAGCTGTTTTTT
clone size: few
J gene: TRBJ2-2
D gene: TRBD2
V gene: TRBV9

CDR3 protein: CAISGQAADEQYF
CDR3 DNA: TGTGCCATCAGCGGACAGGCGGCGGACGAGCAGTACTTC
clone size: few
J gene: TRBJ2-7
D gene: TRBD1
V gene: TRBV10-3

CDR3 protein: CASSLLWEEKLFF
CDR3 DNA: TGTGCCAGCAGCTTGCTGTGGGAGGAAAAACTGTTTTTT
clone size: -
J gene: TRBJ1-4
D gene: -
V gene: TRBV5-5

CDR3 protein: CASSQESYNEQFF
CDR3 DNA: TGTGCCAGCAGCCAAGAGTCTTACAATGAGCAGTTCTTC
clone size: many
J gene: TRBJ2-1
D gene: -
V gene: TRBV3-1

CDR3 protein: CSAPLGSNDEQFF
CDR3 DNA: TGCAGTGCTCCTCTAGGTAGCAACGATGAGCAGTTCTTC
clone size: many
J gene: TRBJ2-1
D gene: -
V gene: TRBV20-1

CDR3 protein: CASSLVGSSGTGELFF
CDR3 DNA: TGTGCCAGCAGCTTAGTAGGGTCTAGCGGGACCGGGGAGCTGTTTTTT
clone size: many
J gene: TRBJ2-2
D gene: TRBD2
V gene: TRBV11-2

CDR3 protein: CASSSLAPGTLVPYEQYF
CDR3 DNA: TGTGCCAGCAGTTCACTTGCCCCCGGGACACTGGTTCCCTACGAGCAGTACTTC
clone size: many
J gene: TRBJ2-7
D gene: -
V gene: TRBV28

CDR3 protein: CASSQDVIAGGILGELFF
CDR3 DNA: TGCGCCAGCAGCCAAGATGTAATAGCGGGAGGTATTTTGGGGGAGCTGTTTTTT
clone size: -
J gene: TRBJ2-2
D gene: TRBD2
V gene: TRBV4-3

CDR3 protein: CASSSKGAPTSGRAKNIQYF
CDR3 DNA: TGTGCCAGCAGTTCAAAAGGGGCTCCGACTAGCGGGAGAGCCAAAAACATTCAGTACTTC
clone size: -
J gene: TRBJ2-4
D gene: TRBD2
V gene: TRBV27

CDR3 protein: CASSYLGERGKNIQYF
CDR3 DNA: TGTGCCAGCAGTTACTTAGGGGAGCGGGGCAAAAACATTCAGTACTTC
clone size: few
J gene: TRBJ2-4
D gene: TRBD2
V gene: TRBV6-5

CDR3 protein: CASSYQGERGSNQPQHF
CDR3 DNA: TGTGCCAGCAGTTATCAGGGGGAAAGGGGTAGCAATCAGCCCCAGCATTTT
clone size: -
J gene: TRBJ1-5
D gene: TRBD1
V gene: TRBV6-5